This T cell receptor beta chain is from a study of T cells in Graves' hyperthyroidism and ophthalmopathy. This clonotype was seen repeatedly, ten times or more. Diagnoses rested on clinical symptoms, serum thyroxine and TRAb, thyroid ultrasound and orbital computed tomography. Trimming took 2 bases from V and 9 from J; bases not matched to a gene: 7. Germline V CDR1 and CDR2: KGHDR, SFDVKD. This CDR3 region has 16 residues. There were TCR beta CDR3 regions amplified from RNA transcripts. The primer set for the first-round RT-PCR of the TCR CDR3 was HTBI. TCRdb re-derived calls from the multiplex PCR reads in MiXCR, one entry per CDR3 protein. The sample holds about 290,000 distinct CDR3 sequences, roughly an eighth seen once.

Sequencing was carried out using blood. The origin of this receptor is a woman between 40 and 55 years old with Graves' hyperthyroidism. This chain connects TRBV24-1 to TRBJ2-1; TRBD2 agrees at 12 bases. The CDR3 here is CATSDWGTSGYVEQFF. The CDR3 coding sequence is TGTGCCACCAGTGATTGGGGGACTAGCGGGTATGTTGAGCAGTTCTTC.